This T cell receptor (beta chain) came from a study of blood T cell repertoires in COVID-19. The overall study: In each case, the material was cDNA or gDNA derived from T cells, B-cell-depleted T cells, or PBMCs.

TCRdb's table, derived via immunoSEQ multiplex PCR, lists solely in-frame clones and lacks some. The profile covers around 310,000 clones, with around nine tenths appearing a single time and around a tenth taken by the ten largest. Recruitment covered under 25 US areas and drew participants whose ages spanned roughly 18 to 89 years. Cohort assignment relied on participant-reported clinical history. V lost 7 bases, J lost 3 bases, and 10 bases lay in between. CDR1 is SNHLY and CDR2 is FYNNEI in the germline V gene. The CDR3 sequence is 13 residues long. This chain uses TRBV2 with TRBJ2-1; maybe TRBD1 (5 bases). The sample was PBMCs or T cells enriched from blood (not recorded which). The receptor was isolated from a middle-aged woman who had recovered from COVID-19. The CDR3 coding sequence is TGTGCCAGCATGCCAGGGCTCTACAATGAGCAGTTCTTC. Translating gives CASMPGLYNEQFF.